Presented here are 4 T cell receptor beta chains from one specimen sequenced in a study of T cell responses to AZD1222 COVID-19 vaccine (dated by TCRdb to 2020 to 2023). The time point tag for this specimen amounts to: baseline before first vaccination. Receptors were amplified or captured by the immunoSEQ multiplex PCR assay. TCRdb holds this immuneACCESS table with in-frame rearrangements only. Some clones are missing; in checked studies, unresolved V genes explain under half, and the rest has no known cause. The sample profile shows 150,000 to 200,000 clones; around 87% of them were found once. Of the sample, about 2.8% falls within the top ten clones. The sequenced sample was peripheral blood, obtained on day 0 of AZD1222 vaccination. All receptors come from an adult in good health.

The V gene is TRBV7-9, the J gene TRBJ2-1, with 11 bases identical to TRBD2. After removal of 5 bases from V and 4 bases from J, the junction contained 7 bases not matched to a gene. The CDR3 sequence is 16 residues long. Germline V CDR1 and CDR2: SEHNR, FQNEAQ (reference sequence). Here the CDR3 reads CASSPVTSGSYNEQFF. CDR3 coding DNA: TGTGCCAGCAGCCCCGTAACTAGCGGGAGTTACAATGAGCAGTTCTTC. Complete variable domain (other parts from reference TRBV7-9 and TRBJ2-1): DTGVSQNPRHKITKRGQNVTFRCDPISEHNRLYWYRQTLGQGPEFLTYFQNEAQLEKSRLLSDRFSAERPKGSFSTLEIQRTEQGDSAMYLCASSPVTSGSYNEQFFGPGTRLTVL.

This clone was seen only once. The chain carries TRBV14 and TRBJ1-2; the match to TRBD1 covers 11 bases. The CDR3 runs 17 residues. Germline V CDR1 and CDR2: SGHDN, FVKESK. V shed 3 bases, J shed 3 bases, and the junction held 9 bases outside the gene matches. In nucleotides, the CDR3 is TGTGCCAGCAGCCATTTAAAGAGGGACAGGGGGGACTATGGCTACACCTTC. Protein product: CASSHLKRDRGDYGYTF.

The V gene is TRBV14, the J gene TRBJ1-5, with unresolved D. Trimming pared 4 bases from V and 2 bases from J, leaving 6 bases between. The CDR3 covers 13 residues. CDR1 is SGHDN and CDR2 is FVKESK in the germline V gene. The CDR3 bases are TGTGCCAGCAGCCTCAGTGGCAATCAGCCCCAGCATTTT. Translated, it gives CASSLSGNQPQHF. Together with reference TRBV14 and TRBJ1-5, the CDR3 gives the full variable domain: EAGVTQFPSHSVIEKGQTVTLRCDPISGHDNLYWYRRVMGKEIKFLLHFVKESKQDESGMPNNRFLAERTGGTYSTLKVQPAELEDSGVYFCASSLSGNQPQHFGDGTRLSIL.

V gene TRBV15 combines with J gene TRBJ2-5; tentative D call: TRBD1 (6 bases). The V gene lost 5 bases and the J gene lost 3 bases, with 10 bases spanning the gap. The CDR3 runs to 13 residues. Per germline, CDR1 LNHNV and CDR2 YYDKDF (reference sequence). CDR3 nucleotide sequence: TGTGCCACCAGCCGACACAGGGAAGAGACCCAGTACTTC. This sequence encodes CATSRHREETQYF. The whole variable domain, filled in from reference TRBV15 and TRBJ2-5, reads DAMVIQNPRYQVTQFGKPVTLSCSQTLNHNVMYWYQQKSSQAPKLLFHYYDKDFNNEADTPDNFQSRRPNTSFCFLDIRSPGLGDTAMYLCATSRHREETQYFGPGTRLLVL.